These T cell receptor beta chains were read from a single sample in a study of T cell responses to AZD1222 COVID-19 vaccine. Clones were sequenced by immunoSEQ multiplex PCR, and TCRdb holds only the in-frame ones, with some missing. The table records some 110,000 clones, 75% to 90% of them present only once. The source material was peripheral blood, sampled on day 0 of AZD1222 vaccination. All receptors come from an adult in good health. The CDR3 runs from the conserved cysteine through the conserved F or W. A D gene is named only where the DNA matches it firmly. Some rows have no size entry. The others give once, few or many, or a class for an expanded clone.

>13|-|-|TRBJ1-1|TRBV28
TGTGCCAGCCCAACTGTTGTGGGCACTGAAGCTTTCTTT
CASPTVVGTEAFF
>14|few|-|TRBJ2-1|TRBV5-1
TGCGCCAGCAGCTTGGACAGTACGGGCAATGAGCAGTTCTTC
CASSLDSTGNEQFF
>14|once|-|TRBJ1-3|TRBV6-6
TGTGCCAGCAGTTACGGGGAGTTGGGAAACACCATATATTTT
CASSYGELGNTIYF
>14|-|-|TRBJ2-7|TRBV11-3
TGTGCCAGCAGCTTAGAAACAGGGTCTGAGGAGCAGTACTTC
CASSLETGSEEQYF
>11|-|-|TRBJ1-1|TRBV29-1
TGCAGCGTGAGGGGGAGGGCAGAAGCTTTCTTT
CSVRGRAEAFF
>15|-|TRBD1|TRBJ1-5|TRBV28
TGTGCCAGCAGTCCCACAGGGGCTCTCAATCAGCCCCAGCATTTT
CASSPTGALNQPQHF
>15|once|-|TRBJ2-7|TRBV3-1/TRBV3-2
TGTGCCAGCAGCCAAGACCTGGTCCGCTACTACGAGCAGTACTTC
CASSQDLVRYYEQYF
>14|-|-|TRBJ1-5|TRBV5-1
TGCGCCAGCAGCTTGGAGGGAGGGAATCAGCCCCAGCATTTT
CASSLEGGNQPQHF
>14|-|-|TRBJ1-1|TRBV5-4
TGTGCCAGCAGCTTGGCAGTGGCAGGGACGGAAGCTTTCTTT
CASSLAVAGTEAFF
>13|-|-|TRBJ1-2|TRBV6-6
TGTGCCAGCACCATACCAGGGAGGTATGGCTACACCTTC
CASTIPGRYGYTF
>18|-|-|TRBJ2-1|TRBV18
TGTGCCAGCTCACCAAGGTTGCCGCGGACGTCTTCCTACAATGAGCAGTTCTTC
CASSPRLPRTSSYNEQFF
>13|-|-|TRBJ2-5|TRBV18
TGTGCCAGCTCACCGGGGCAGCAAGAGACCCAGTACTTC
CASSPGQQETQYF
>13|once|-|TRBJ1-5|TRBV12-3/TRBV12-4
TGTGCCAGCTCCGAAGGGACGAATCAGCCCCAGCATTTT
CASSEGTNQPQHF
>14|once|TRBD1|TRBJ2-7|TRBV29-1
TGCAGCGTTTTTGGACAGGGACCATTCCGGGAGCAGTACTTC
CSVFGQGPFREQYF
>15|once|-|TRBJ1-5|TRBV28
TGTGCCAGCATCCGAACGGGGGGAGGCAATCAGCCCCAGCATTTT
CASIRTGGGNQPQHF
>15|-|-|TRBJ2-5|TRBV4-3
TGCGCCAGCAGCCAAGACTGGCGGCAGCAGGAGACCCAGTACTTC
CASSQDWRQQETQYF
>14|-|TRBD1|TRBJ2-7|TRBV28
TGTGCCAGCAGTCTCCGGACAGGAACCTACGAGCAGTACTTC
CASSLRTGTYEQYF